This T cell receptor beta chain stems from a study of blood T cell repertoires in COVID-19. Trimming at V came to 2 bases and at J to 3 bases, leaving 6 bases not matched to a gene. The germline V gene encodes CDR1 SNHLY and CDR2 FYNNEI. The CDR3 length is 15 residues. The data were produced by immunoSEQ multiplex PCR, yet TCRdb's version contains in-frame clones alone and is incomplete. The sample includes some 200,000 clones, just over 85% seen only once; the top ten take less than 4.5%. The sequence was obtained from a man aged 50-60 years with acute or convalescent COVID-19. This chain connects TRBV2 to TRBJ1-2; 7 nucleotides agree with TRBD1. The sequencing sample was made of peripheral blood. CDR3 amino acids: CASSEWLGGDYGYTF. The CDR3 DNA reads TGTGCCAGCAGTGAATGGTTAGGGGGCGACTATGGCTACACCTTC.